This TCR beta chain was identified during a study of PD-1 blockade in mismatch repair-deficient tumors. On the study more broadly: Patients had around 12 mismatch repair-deficient cancer types, all previously treated and progressing. Findings and caveats of the study: After pembrolizumab, tumor-resident clones rose rapidly, then generally contracted before radiologic responses.

Sequencing was performed with immunoSEQ multiplex PCR; in TCRdb, only in-frame clones are kept and a portion is missing. The profile shows some 120,000 clones, about 88% of them singletons. As for this clone: Its matching antigen is unknown.

Germline CDR1 and CDR2: MDHEN and SYDVKM. The CDR3 sequence is 14 residues long. Trimming removed 6 bases from V and 1 base from J; junction bases left unmatched: 5. The TCR comes from an adult with mismatch repair-deficient cancer. The V gene is TRBV28, the J gene TRBJ2-5; 7 positions match TRBD1. The sample in question was peripheral blood, obtained 44 weeks after starting pembrolizumab. The CDR3 spells CASSDRVGQETQYF. For the CDR3, the DNA is TGTGCCAGCAGCGACAGGGTCGGCCAAGAGACCCAGTACTTC.